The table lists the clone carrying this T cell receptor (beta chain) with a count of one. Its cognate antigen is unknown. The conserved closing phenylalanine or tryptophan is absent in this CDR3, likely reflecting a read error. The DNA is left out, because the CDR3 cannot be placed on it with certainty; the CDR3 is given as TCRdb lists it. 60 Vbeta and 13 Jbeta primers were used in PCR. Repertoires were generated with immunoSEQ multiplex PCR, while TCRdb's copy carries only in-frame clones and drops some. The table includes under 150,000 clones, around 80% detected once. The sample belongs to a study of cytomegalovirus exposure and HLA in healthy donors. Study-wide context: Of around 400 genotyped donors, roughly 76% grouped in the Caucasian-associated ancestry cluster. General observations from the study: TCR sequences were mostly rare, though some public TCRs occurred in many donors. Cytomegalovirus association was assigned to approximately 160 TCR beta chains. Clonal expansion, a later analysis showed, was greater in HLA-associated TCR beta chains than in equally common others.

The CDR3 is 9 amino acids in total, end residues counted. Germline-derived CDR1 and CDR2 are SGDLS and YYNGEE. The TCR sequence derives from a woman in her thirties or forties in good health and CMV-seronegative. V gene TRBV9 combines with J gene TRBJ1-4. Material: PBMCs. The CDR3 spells CSRSRGGVV.